The 21 T cell receptor beta chains given below trace back to one sample, sequenced in a study of beta chain features in type 1 diabetes. Broader study findings: Type 1 diabetes patients showed a moderate but significant shortening of TCRB CDR3s in all four CD4+ subsets.

The antigens of these receptors remain unknown. The study reverse transcribed the entire isolated RNA, so it sequenced expressed TCRB transcripts. Clones were sequenced by immunoSEQ multiplex PCR, and TCRdb holds only the in-frame ones, with some missing. The sample has almost 350,000 clones, 9.3% seen once; the top ten hold approximately 1%. Input material: central memory CD4+ T cells from blood. The receptors stem from a man aged 25-40 years with type 1 diabetes.

The chain is built from TRBV5-1 and TRBJ2-1; D is uncertain. The germline gives CDR1 SGHRS, CDR2 YFSETQ. This CDR3 spans 15 amino acids. The germline V and J ends were trimmed by 1 base and 5 bases, with 13 bases remaining between them. CDR3 DNA: TGCGCCAGCAGCTTGTTGGTGGGGTCCAACAATGAGCAGTTCTTC. Translating gives CASSLLVGSNNEQFF. Using reference TRBV5-1 and TRBJ2-1 for the parts outside the CDR3, the full variable domain is KAGVTQTPRYLIKTRGQQVTLSCSPISGHRSVSWYQQTPGQGLQFLFEYFSETQRNKGNFPGRFSGRQFSNSRSEMNVSTLELGDSALYLCASSLLVGSNNEQFFGPGTRLTVL.

As regards this clone: One base separates it from a far larger clone, so it is likely a read error. The CDR3 DNA is TGTGCCAGCAGCCAGAACACCGGGGAGCTGTTTTTT. As protein: CASSQNTGELFF. The chain is built from TRBV9 and TRBJ2-2; D is undetermined. CDR3 length: 12 amino acids. Trimming cost V 4 bases and J 1 base, with 2 bases left between them. Germline CDR1 and CDR2: SGDLS and YYNGEE.

This clone was counted only a few times. The chain has TRBV9 and TRBJ2-5; tentatively, D is TRBD2 (6 bases). V lost 2 bases and J 3 bases, leaving 14 bases between the germline ends. The length of the CDR3 is 15 residues. Germline values: CDR1 SGDLS, CDR2 YYNGEE. The DNA for the CDR3 is TGTGCCAGCAGCGTGGGCGGGGTTTTGGAAGAGACCCAGTACTTC. Translation: CASSVGGVLEETQYF.

This chain uses TRBV30 with TRBJ1-2; no firm D call. V dropped 2 bases and J dropped 2 bases, with 9 bases sitting between them. This CDR3 is built from 13 residues. Germline V gene lookup returns CDR1 GTSNPN and CDR2 SVGIG (reference sequence). CDR3 sequence (DNA): TGTGCCTGGAGTCACGCGGGGAACTATGGCTACACCTTC. Translation gives CAWSHAGNYGYTF.

This chain connects TRBV2 to TRBJ2-6, with 8 positions matching TRBD1. The germline V gene has CDR1 SNHLY and CDR2 FYNNEI. V was clipped by 6 bases and J by 0 bases; unmatched bases: 7. The CDR3 loop spans 17 amino acids. CDR3 in DNA: TGTGCCAGCAGCCGGGACAGGCCTAACTCTGGGGCCAACGTCCTGACTTTC. This codes for CASSRDRPNSGANVLTF.

This clone was found many times. The chain combines TRBV5-1 with TRBJ2-3; tentative D call: TRBD2 (6 bases). V was trimmed by 4 bases and J by 1 base, leaving 10 bases between them. Germline-derived CDR1 and CDR2 are SGHRS and YFSETQ. This CDR3 comprises 14 residues. The CDR3 protein is CASSPGEGTDTQYF. The CDR3 nucleotides are TGCGCCAGCAGCCCGGGGGAGGGCACAGATACGCAGTATTTT.

This clone has more than one count but fewer than ten. The V and J genes are TRBV7-9 and TRBJ1-2, with D perhaps matching TRBD1 (5 bases). CDR1 and CDR2 (germline): SEHNR, FQNEAQ (reference sequence). The CDR3 sequence is 15 residues long. V gave up 2 bases and J gave up 3 bases, with 13 bases separating them. The CDR3 protein is CASSLSHPRDYGYTF. The CDR3 nucleotides are TGTGCCAGCAGCTTATCGCATCCCAGGGACTATGGCTACACCTTC.

In this sample, this clone turned up a few times. The chain uses TRBV29-1 and TRBJ1-1; 9 bases agree with TRBD1. This CDR3 has 13 amino acids. CDR1 and CDR2 (germline): SQVTM, ANQGSEA. With 6 bases clipped from V and 1 base from J, the junction kept 3 bases outside the gene matches. CDR3 sequence (DNA): TGCAGCGTACAGGGGGCCTGGAACACTGAAGCTTTCTTT. It is translated as CSVQGAWNTEAFF.

CDR3 sequence reads: CASSLGTDYSEQYF. CDR3 sequence (DNA): TGTGCCAGCAGCTTAGGGACAGACTATTCCGAGCAGTACTTC. V is TRBV7-2 and J is TRBJ2-7; possibly TRBD1 for D (6 bases). Germline V gene lookup returns CDR1 SGHTA and CDR2 FQGNSA. V gave up 1 base and J gave up 6 bases, with 13 bases separating them. The CDR3 sequence is 14 residues long.

V is TRBV30 and J is TRBJ2-5, with D tentatively TRBD2 (7 bases). Judging by the DNA end, TRBJ2-7 fits better; the J call may be wrong. CDR1 is GTSNPN, CDR2 SVGIG, per germline (reference sequence). The CDR3 contains 12 residues. The CDR3 sequence is CARGGVTYEQYF. DNA of the CDR3: TGTGCCCGAGGGGGGGTTACCTACGAGCAGTACTTC.

The chain couples TRBV5-6 to TRBJ2-5; D unresolved. With 4 bases removed from V and 0 bases from J, the gap between germline ends came to 13 bases. The CDR3 runs to 15 residues. Germline CDR1 SGHDT, CDR2 YYEEEE. This chain's CDR3 is CASSRLQLDQETQYF. Written as DNA, the CDR3 is TGTGCCAGCAGCCGTCTGCAACTGGACCAAGAGACCCAGTACTTC.

This clone was observed a handful of times. This chain connects TRBV11-2 to TRBJ1-4; 8 bases are shared with TRBD1. J gave up 3 bases and V 6 bases, and 9 bases lay outside the gene matches. This CDR3 spans 16 amino acids. Per germline, CDR1 SGHAT and CDR2 FQNNGV. The CDR3 reads CASSTSLTGANEKLFF. DNA of the CDR3: TGTGCCAGCAGTACCTCCCTGACAGGGGCTAATGAAAAACTGTTTTTT.

This clone has just a few counts. The chain employs TRBV7-9 and TRBJ2-7, with D perhaps TRBD1 (5 bases). Germline loops: CDR1 SEHNR, CDR2 FQNEAQ (reference sequence). Trimming cost V 4 bases and J 2 bases, with 6 bases left between them. This CDR3 spans 12 amino acids. For the CDR3, the DNA is TGTGCCAGCAGCTACAGGCCCTACGAGCAGTACTTC. Amino acids: CASSYRPYEQYF.

The chain carries TRBV27 and TRBJ1-6; 7 nucleotides line up with TRBD1. In germline, CDR1 is MNHEY, CDR2 SMNVEV (reference sequence). The V segment lost 4 bases and the J segment 3 bases; nucleotides outside the gene matches: 6. The CDR3 has 16 amino acids. DNA for the CDR3: TGTGCCAGCAGTTCCGCCGGGACAGTCTATAATTCACCCCTCCACTTT. Encoded protein: CASSSAGTVYNSPLHF.

The chain combines TRBV27 with TRBJ1-6; D may be TRBD1 (6 bases). CDR1 MNHEY and CDR2 SMNVEV come from the germline V gene (reference sequence). CDR3 size: 14 residues. V lost 6 bases and J 7 bases, leaving 13 bases between the germline ends. DNA for the CDR3: TGTGCCAGCAGGCAAGGACAGAAAAATTCACCCCTCCACTTT. Its translation: CASRQGQKNSPLHF.

The J gene is TRBJ1-6, the V gene TRBV30; D gene uncertain. There are 12 residues in the CDR3. V gave up 4 bases and J gave up 7 bases, with 8 bases separating them. Per germline, CDR1 GTSNPN and CDR2 SVGIG (reference sequence). The CDR3: CAWKGRNSPLHF. CDR3 sequence (DNA): TGTGCCTGGAAAGGGAGAAATTCACCCCTCCACTTT.

The genes are TRBV5-1 and TRBJ2-7; D perhaps matches TRBD1 (6 bases). This CDR3 is 16 amino acids long. CDR1 and CDR2 (germline): SGHRS, YFSETQ. The V end was cut by 1 base, the J end by 3 bases, with 17 bases between. The CDR3, as DNA: TGCGCCAGCAGCTTGTGGGTCCTACAGGGAAGCTACGAGCAGTACTTC. It translates to CASSLWVLQGSYEQYF. Looking up the rest from reference TRBV5-1 and TRBJ2-7 gives the full variable domain: KAGVTQTPRYLIKTRGQQVTLSCSPISGHRSVSWYQQTPGQGLQFLFEYFSETQRNKGNFPGRFSGRQFSNSRSEMNVSTLELGDSALYLCASSLWVLQGSYEQYFGPGTRLTVT.

This clone was observed a handful of times. The genes are TRBV13 and TRBJ1-4, with a weak D call TRBD1 (6 bases). The CDR3 has 13 residues. Germline CDR1 reads PRHDT; CDR2 reads FYEKMQ (reference sequence). V was cut by 6 bases and J by 7 bases, with 12 bases left in between. The CDR3 spells CASSLGAGEKLFF. The DNA for the CDR3 is TGTGCCAGCAGTCTGGGGGCAGGTGAAAAACTGTTTTTT. Full variable domain (rest looked up from reference TRBV13 and TRBJ1-4): AAGVIQSPRHLIKEKRETATLKCYPIPRHDTVYWYQQGPGQDPQFLISFYEKMQSDKGSIPDRFSAQQFSDYHSELNMSSLELGDSALYFCASSLGAGEKLFFGSGTQLSVL.

This clone was seen a few times. This rearrangement joins TRBV28 to TRBJ1-4; D gene unclear. The germline V and J ends were trimmed by 6 bases and 8 bases, with 16 bases remaining between them. In germline, CDR1 is MDHEN, CDR2 SYDVKM. This CDR3 region has 14 residues. CDR3 sequence: CASSRGTVREKLFF. CDR3 coding DNA: TGTGCCAGCAGCCGGGGAACGGTGCGGGAAAAACTGTTTTTT.

The chain links TRBV18 to TRBJ2-7, with a weak D call TRBD1 (5 bases). Germline-derived CDR1 and CDR2 are KGHSH and LQKENI. This CDR3 spans 12 amino acids. Trimming removed 5 bases from V and 4 bases from J, with 9 bases in between. The CDR3 protein is CASSSTAYEQYF. The CDR3 bases are TGTGCCAGCTCATCGACAGCTTACGAGCAGTACTTC.

The V and J genes are TRBV5-1 and TRBJ2-1, with a possible D match to TRBD2 (5 bases). Germline V gene data show CDR1 as SGHRS and CDR2 as YFSETQ. The V and J ends lost 4 bases and 2 bases respectively, with 13 bases between them. The CDR3 is 15 amino acids. The CDR3 sequence is CASSPASSTYNEQFF. The CDR3 DNA reads TGCGCCAGCAGCCCCGCTAGCTCGACCTACAATGAGCAGTTCTTC.